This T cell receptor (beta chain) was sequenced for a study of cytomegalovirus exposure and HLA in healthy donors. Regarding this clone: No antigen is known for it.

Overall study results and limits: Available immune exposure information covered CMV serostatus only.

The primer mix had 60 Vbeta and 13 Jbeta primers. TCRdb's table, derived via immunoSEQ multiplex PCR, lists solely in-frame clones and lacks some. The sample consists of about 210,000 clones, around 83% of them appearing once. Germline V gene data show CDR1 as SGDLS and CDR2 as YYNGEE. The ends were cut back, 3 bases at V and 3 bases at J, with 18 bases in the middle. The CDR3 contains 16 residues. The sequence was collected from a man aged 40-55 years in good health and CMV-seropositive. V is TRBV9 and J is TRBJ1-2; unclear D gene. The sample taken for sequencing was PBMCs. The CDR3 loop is CASSGTAGVSDYGYTF. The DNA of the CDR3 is TGTGCCAGCAGCGGGACCGCCGGGGTCTCAGACTATGGCTACACCTTC.